These 22 T cell receptor beta chains were all obtained from the same sample, sequenced in a study of radiation and T cells in renal cell carcinoma. Treatment noted: treatment-naive control, cytoreductive nephrectomy. Clones were sequenced by immunoSEQ multiplex PCR, and TCRdb holds only the in-frame ones, with some missing. This table has more than 15,000 clones, roughly 54% appearing once. The specimen comprised tumor tissue, sampled from a patient whose treatment was nephrectomy without radiotherapy. These receptors all come from a man aged 45 to 65 with renal cell carcinoma.

The genes are TRBV10-2 and TRBJ2-7; D tentatively fits TRBD1 or TRBD2 (5 bases each). Per the germline V gene, CDR1 is WSHSY and CDR2 is SAAADI. The V gene lost 2 bases and the J gene lost 4 bases, with 12 bases spanning the gap. The CDR3 has 14 amino acids. DNA of the CDR3: TGCGCCAGCAGTGAGCGGGACCGTCGGTACGAGCAGTACTTC. This codes for CASSERDRRYEQYF.

The chain employs TRBV30 and TRBJ2-5; TRBD1 agrees at 12 bases. V was clipped by 1 base and J by 5 bases; unmatched bases: 8. Per the germline V gene, CDR1 is GTSNPN and CDR2 is SVGIG (reference sequence). This CDR3 has 16 residues. The CDR3 nucleotides are TGTGCCTGGAGTGCCCAGGGACAGGGGGCTTCGGAGACCCAGTACTTC. This encodes CAWSAQGQGASETQYF.

This clone has only a few counts. The chain employs TRBV4-1 and TRBJ1-5; the D gene is possibly TRBD1 (5 bases). CDR3 length: 15 amino acids. The germline CDR1 and CDR2 sequences are MGHRA and YSYEKL. V shed 4 bases and J shed 3 bases, with 13 bases lying between them. The CDR3 nucleotides read TGCGCCAGCAGCCCGGGGGATATGATCAATCAGCCCCAGCATTTT. Amino acids: CASSPGDMINQPQHF.

The gene calls are TRBV28 and TRBJ2-7; unclear D gene. The CDR3 is 11 residues long. V gave up 6 bases and J gave up 5 bases, with 8 bases separating them. Germline V CDR1 and CDR2: MDHEN, SYDVKM. The CDR3 sequence: CASSNTDEQYF. CDR3 DNA: TGTGCCAGCAGCAATACGGACGAGCAGTACTTC.

This clone was picked up a small number of times. CDR3 DNA: TGTGCCAGTAGTATAACGTCTAGCGGATCCTCCTACAATGAGCAGTTCTTC. Its translation: CASSITSSGSSYNEQFF. The chain has TRBV19 and TRBJ2-1, with 7 bases identical to TRBD2. CDR3 size: 17 residues. Germline V CDR1 and CDR2: LNHDA, SQIVND (reference sequence). J gave up 0 bases and V 2 bases, and 7 bases lay outside the gene matches.

The chain couples TRBV19 to TRBJ2-3, with TRBD2 identical over 8 bases. Trimming at V came to 4 bases and at J to 3 bases, leaving 6 bases not matched to a gene. The germline V gene encodes CDR1 LNHDA and CDR2 SQIVND (reference sequence). The CDR3 length is 15 residues. Written as DNA, the CDR3 is TGTGCCAGTAGTACCGGGACTAGTTTAACAGATACGCAGTATTTT. Its translation: CASSTGTSLTDTQYF.

This chain connects TRBV7-2 to TRBJ2-3; the D is unclear. The CDR3 covers 12 residues. Trimming took off 3 bases at V and 2 bases at J, with 3 bases between the two ends. Germline V gene lookup returns CDR1 SGHTA and CDR2 FQGNSA. In nucleotides, the CDR3 is TGTGCCAGCAGCTTGTTCACAGATACGCAGTATTTT. This codes for CASSLFTDTQYF.

The chain combines TRBV5-8 with TRBJ2-7; D gene unclear. Germline V gene sequence: CDR1 SGHTS, CDR2 YDEGEE. The V gene lost 0 bases and the J gene lost 2 bases, with 6 bases spanning the gap. The CDR3 covers 13 residues. CDR3 region: CASSLGPTYEQYF. Written as DNA, the CDR3 is TGTGCCAGCAGCTTGGGACCCACCTACGAGCAGTACTTC.

The J gene is TRBJ2-7, the V gene TRBV27; tentative D call: TRBD1 (6 bases). CDR1 and CDR2 from the germline V gene are MNHEY and SMNVEV (reference sequence). V was cut by 10 bases and J by 4 bases, with 11 bases left in between. This CDR3 contains 11 residues. The CDR3 DNA reads TGTGCCACCCTACAGGGTTACGAGCAGTACTTC. This translates into CATLQGYEQYF.

This chain joins TRBV18 and TRBJ1-1, with unresolved D. CDR3 size: 16 residues. V lost 5 bases and J lost 0, with 16 bases in between. Per germline, CDR1 KGHSH and CDR2 LQKENI. CDR3: CASSVYAEGLNTEAFF. CDR3 nucleotide sequence: TGTGCCAGCTCAGTTTATGCCGAGGGCCTGAACACTGAAGCTTTCTTT.

The chain is built from TRBV19 and TRBJ1-3; D is undetermined. The CDR3 is 15 amino acids. The V gene lost 3 bases and the J gene lost 0 bases, with 9 bases spanning the gap. Germline CDR1 reads LNHDA; CDR2 reads SQIVND (reference sequence). CDR3 sequence reads: CASSIEGISGNTIYF. The DNA of the CDR3 is TGTGCCAGTAGTATTGAAGGCATCTCTGGAAACACCATATATTTT. Combining the CDR3 with reference TRBV19 and TRBJ1-3 gives the whole variable domain DGGITQSPKYLFRKEGQNVTLSCEQNLNHDAMYWYRQDPGQGLRLIYYSQIVNDFQKGDIAEGYSVSREKKESFPLTVTSAQKNPTAFYLCASSIEGISGNTIYFGEGSWLTVV.

The chain couples TRBV19 to TRBJ2-7; the match to TRBD1 covers 7 bases. The CDR3 totals 13 residues. Germline CDR1 and CDR2: LNHDA and SQIVND (reference sequence). V shed 5 bases, J shed 5 bases, and the junction held 6 bases outside the gene matches. CDR3 nucleotide sequence: TGTGCCAGTAGTCCCCCGGACAGGCACGAGCAGTACTTC. This sequence encodes CASSPPDRHEQYF.

CDR3 protein: CASSLPVRDEQYF. CDR3 bases: TGCGCCAGCAGCTTACCAGTGCGGGACGAGCAGTACTTC. The V and J genes are TRBV5-1 and TRBJ2-7, with a weak D call TRBD2 (5 bases). Deletions cut 2 bases from V and 5 bases from J, with 11 bases between. In germline, CDR1 is SGHRS, CDR2 YFSETQ. This CDR3 has 13 amino acids.

This chain joins TRBV7-9 and TRBJ2-7, with 7 positions matching TRBD1. This CDR3 comprises 15 residues. The germline CDR1 and CDR2 sequences are SEHNR and FQNEAQ (reference sequence). The J segment lost 6 bases and the V segment lost 2 bases, leaving 10 bases of the junction unmatched. The CDR3 region is CASSLFRGPSAEQYF. The CDR3 region has the DNA TGTGCCAGCAGCTTATTTAGGGGGCCCTCCGCCGAGCAGTACTTC. The full variable domain, completed using reference TRBV7-9 and TRBJ2-7, is DTGVSQNPRHKITKRGQNVTFRCDPISEHNRLYWYRQTLGQGPEFLTYFQNEAQLEKSRLLSDRFSAERPKGSFSTLEIQRTEQGDSAMYLCASSLFRGPSAEQYFGPGTRLTVT.

The chain carries TRBV4-1 and TRBJ2-5; D possibly corresponds to TRBD2 (5 bases). V lost 2 bases, J lost 2 bases, and 15 bases lay in between. Germline V gene data show CDR1 as MGHRA and CDR2 as YSYEKL. The CDR3 totals 16 residues. CDR3 protein: CASSQISALAQETQYF. The CDR3 region has the DNA TGCGCCAGCAGCCAAATTTCTGCGCTAGCTCAAGAGACCCAGTACTTC.

V and J are TRBV7-8 and TRBJ2-2; 10 bases fit TRBD1. Germline CDR1 and CDR2: SGHVS and FQNEAQ. The CDR3 is made up of 16 amino acids. Losses at the gene ends were 4 bases for V and 4 bases for J; bases not matched to a gene: 6. The CDR3 loop is CASSWRTGGFTGELFF. CDR3 bases: TGTGCCAGCAGCTGGCGGACAGGGGGGTTCACCGGGGAGCTGTTTTTT.

The genes are TRBV30 and TRBJ1-1; no clear D. Germline CDR1 reads GTSNPN; CDR2 reads SVGIG (reference sequence). Trimming left V 3 bases short and J 1 base short, with 6 bases between. CDR3 length: 12 residues. CDR3 sequence (DNA): TGTGCCTGGAGGGTGGAGAACACTGAAGCTTTCTTT. This gives the protein CAWRVENTEAFF.

This clone was seen ten or more times. The chain combines TRBV6-6 with TRBJ2-1; D gene unclear. The CDR3 runs 12 residues. Germline CDR1 reads MNHNY; CDR2 reads SVGAGI (reference sequence). Trimming removed 8 bases from V and 6 bases from J, with 11 bases in between. CDR3 sequence: CASLSASNEQFF. As DNA, the CDR3 is TGTGCCAGCTTGTCGGCGAGCAATGAGCAGTTCTTC.

The rearrangement uses TRBV7-9 and TRBJ2-5; TRBD2 might be the D (7 bases). The V and J ends lost 2 bases and 5 bases respectively, with 21 bases between them. CDR3 length equals 17 residues. CDR1 and CDR2 from the germline V gene are SEHNR and FQNEAQ (reference sequence). The CDR3 spells CASSLLIGGHESETQYF. The CDR3 DNA reads TGTGCCAGCAGCTTACTTATCGGGGGGCATGAGTCGGAGACCCAGTACTTC.

This clone ranks as medium-sized (0.01 to 0.1%). The gene calls are TRBV19 and TRBJ2-4, with D perhaps matching TRBD1 (5 bases). The germline V gene has CDR1 LNHDA and CDR2 SQIVND (reference sequence). V dropped 3 bases and J dropped 9 bases, with 12 bases sitting between them. The CDR3 totals 13 residues. This CDR3 reads CASSIPGSGIQYF. In DNA, the CDR3 is TGTGCCAGTAGTATTCCAGGGTCTGGCATTCAGTACTTC.

Ten or more counts support this clone. The V and J genes are TRBV2 and TRBJ2-2, with 7 bases identical to TRBD2. Germline loops: CDR1 SNHLY, CDR2 FYNNEI. The CDR3 is 13 residues long. V dropped 9 bases and J dropped 2; count of bases not matched to a gene: 3. CDR3 bases: TGTGCCAGTGCTAGCGGAAACACCGGGGAGCTGTTTTTT. Amino acid sequence: CASASGNTGELFF.

The chain recombines TRBV19 with TRBJ2-1; D unresolved. This CDR3 has 16 residues. Germline V gives CDR1 LNHDA, CDR2 SQIVND (reference sequence). Trimming took off 5 bases at V and 0 bases at J, with 14 bases between the two ends. The CDR3 reads CASSPEALRSYNEQFF. CDR3 nucleotide sequence: TGTGCCAGTAGTCCCGAGGCATTACGCTCCTACAATGAGCAGTTCTTC.